This TCR beta chain originates from a study of control samples from healthy donors and cancer patients. TCRdb's copy holds only in-frame clones and misses some; the assay was immunoSEQ multiplex PCR. The table records approximately 150,000 clones, about 86% of them present only once. The TCR sequence derives from a young man in good health. The sequenced material came from blood.

CDR3 region: CASRDPGPINQPQHF. For the CDR3, the DNA is TGTGCCAGCAGGGATCCGGGACCTATTAATCAGCCCCAGCATTTT. The chain couples TRBV28 to TRBJ1-5; tentatively, D is TRBD1 (5 bases). Germline V lookup: CDR1 MDHEN, CDR2 SYDVKM. Trimming removed 6 bases at V and 4 bases at J, with 16 bases between. This CDR3 region has 15 residues.